The 20 T cell receptor beta chains presented below share a single source sample, sequenced in a study of identical twins. TCRdb redid the calling of the 5' RACE reads with MiXCR, one entry per CDR3 protein. Altogether 400,000 to 500,000 distinct CDR3 sequences are present, around 18% being singletons, with the ten largest covering roughly an eighth. The sequenced sample consisted of naive T cells sorted from blood. The receptors derive from a man between 50 and 59 years old in good health.

The J gene is TRBJ2-7, the V gene TRBV18, with a weak D call TRBD2 (6 bases). The CDR3 contains 13 residues. Germline V lookup: CDR1 KGHSH, CDR2 LQKENI. The ends were cut back, 3 bases at V and 7 bases at J, with 13 bases in the middle. CDR3 DNA: TGTGCCAGCTCACCGGGGGGTCCTTGGGAGCAGTACTTC. Translated, it gives CASSPGGPWEQYF.

This clonotype was recorded a few times. The chain recombines TRBV29-1 with TRBJ2-7; 9 nucleotides align to TRBD2. The V gene end was trimmed by 6 bases and the J gene end by 7 bases; junction bases not matched to a gene: 4. This CDR3 contains 11 residues. Germline CDR1 reads SQVTM; CDR2 reads ANQGSEA. The DNA for the CDR3 is TGCAGCGTAGGGACTAGCAATGAGCAGTACTTC. As protein: CSVGTSNEQYF.

This clonotype was seen at least ten times. The chain is built from TRBV5-1 and TRBJ2-5, with D unresolved. Germline V gene lookup returns CDR1 SGHRS and CDR2 YFSETQ. The CDR3 length is 13 residues. The V gene lost 2 bases and the J gene lost 4 bases, with 9 bases spanning the gap. CDR3 sequence (DNA): TGCGCCAGCAGCTTATGGAGACGAGAGACCCAGTACTTC. Its protein product is CASSLWRRETQYF.

This clonotype has a count of ten or more. The gene calls are TRBV6-2 or TRBV6-3 and TRBJ2-3, with 7 bases lining up with TRBD2. With 5 bases clipped from V and 13 bases from J, the junction kept 15 bases outside the gene matches. The germline CDR1 and CDR2 sequences are MNHEY and SVGEGT. The CDR3 has 14 residues. The CDR3 reads CASSPLARFSPKYF. The CDR3 DNA reads TGTGCCAGCAGTCCACTAGCGAGATTTAGCCCGAAGTATTTT.

This clonotype showed up many times. The chain employs TRBV28 and TRBJ1-2; D is perhaps TRBD1 (6 bases). V was cut by 7 bases and J by 2 bases, with 14 bases left in between. This CDR3 is built from 14 residues. The germline CDR1 and CDR2 sequences are MDHEN and SYDVKM. CDR3 protein: CASIPGDKNYGYTF. As DNA, the CDR3 is TGTGCCAGCATTCCGGGGGACAAGAACTATGGCTACACCTTC.

This clonotype has more than one count but fewer than ten. CDR3 residues: CSVREGNYGYTF. The CDR3 DNA reads as TGCAGCGTTCGGGAGGGAAACTATGGCTACACCTTC. V gene TRBV29-1 combines with J gene TRBJ1-2, with D unclear. The CDR3 consists of 12 residues. Trimming stripped 5 bases from V and 2 bases from J, with 9 bases between. In germline, CDR1 is SQVTM, CDR2 ANQGSEA.

The sample holds many counts of this clonotype. V gene TRBV20-1 combines with J gene TRBJ1-5; D remains unclear. This CDR3 is 13 amino acids long. Germline V CDR1 and CDR2: DFQATT, SNEGSKA (reference sequence). V lost 2 bases and J lost 8, with 13 bases in between. CDR3 residues: CSARRTGREPQHF. CDR3 sequence (DNA): TGCAGTGCTAGACGTACCGGCCGGGAGCCCCAGCATTTT.

This clonotype was counted at least ten times. The chain is built from TRBV5-1 and TRBJ2-7, with 7 bases that match TRBD1. The ends lost 2 bases at V and 1 base at J; junction bases unmatched: 6. The CDR3 covers 15 residues. Germline V gene lookup returns CDR1 SGHRS and CDR2 YFSETQ. This chain's CDR3 is CASSFFPGQSYEQYF. CDR3 DNA: TGCGCCAGCAGCTTCTTCCCGGGACAGTCCTACGAGCAGTACTTC.

This clonotype has just a few counts. The chain links TRBV4-2 to TRBJ1-1; no clear D. V dropped 1 base and J dropped 4 bases, with 10 bases sitting between them. CDR1 and CDR2 (germline): LGHNA, YNFKEQ. The CDR3 length is 14 residues. The CDR3 DNA reads as TGTGCCAGCAGCCAAGGTTCTTCTAGCACTGAAGCTTTCTTT. Amino acid sequence: CASSQGSSSTEAFF.

This clonotype was seen only a few times. This chain uses TRBV10-3 with TRBJ2-7; 9 bases line up with TRBD1. The junction had 9 bases not matched to a gene; V was cut back by 10 bases and J by 2 bases. Looked up from germline, CDR1 is ENHRY and CDR2 is SYGVKD. The CDR3 covers 14 residues. Written as DNA, the CDR3 is TGTGCCACGGACAGGGGAACCGAAACCTACGAGCAGTACTTC. It is translated as CATDRGTETYEQYF.

This clonotype was counted a few times. The rearrangement joins TRBV7-2 to TRBJ2-3; 7 bases align to TRBD2. This CDR3 contains 14 residues. The ends lost 5 bases at V and 6 bases at J; junction bases unmatched: 8. CDR1 SGHTA and CDR2 FQGNSA come from the germline V gene. The CDR3 is CASSDGLVGDTQYF. CDR3 nucleotides: TGTGCCAGCAGCGATGGACTAGTCGGGGATACGCAGTATTTT. Based on the CDR3 plus reference TRBV7-2 and TRBJ2-3, the full variable domain is GAGVSQSPSNKVTEKGKDVELRCDPISGHTALYWYRQSLGQGLEFLIYFQGNSAPDKSGLPSDRFSAERTGGSVSTLTIQRTQQEDSAVYLCASSDGLVGDTQYFGPGTRLTVL.

A few counts support this clonotype. The V gene is TRBV20-1, the J gene TRBJ1-2; 8 bases align to TRBD1. CDR3 length: 14 amino acids. After removal of 5 bases from V and 7 bases from J, the junction contained 12 bases not matched to a gene. CDR1 DFQATT and CDR2 SNEGSKA come from the germline V gene (reference sequence). The CDR3 DNA follows: TGCAGTGCTCGGACAGGGCGAGCCGCGGGTGGCTACACCTTC. Translating gives CSARTGRAAGGYTF.

This chain connects TRBV7-2 to TRBJ2-7, with 9 bases that match TRBD2. J gave up 6 bases and V 6 bases, and 12 bases lay outside the gene matches. Germline CDR1 is SGHTA and CDR2 is FQGNSA. The CDR3 loop spans 15 amino acids. The CDR3 bases are TGTGCCAGCAGTCTATCCGGGACTAGCTTATCCGAGCAGTACTTC. Translated: CASSLSGTSLSEQYF.

This clonotype has ten or more counts. The V call is TRBV3-1, the J call TRBJ2-5; tentative D call: TRBD2 (5 bases). Deletions cut 4 bases from V and 2 bases from J, with 11 bases between. The CDR3 length is 14 residues. Germline V gene lookup returns CDR1 LGHDT and CDR2 YNNKEL (reference sequence). DNA of the CDR3: TGTGCCAGCAGCCTCGGGGAGAGTCAAGAGACCCAGTACTTC. Its translation is CASSLGESQETQYF.

The CDR3 region has the DNA TGTGCCAGCAGCCTCCCTCTCGGGGGGGGCTCCTACAATGAGCAGTTCTTC. Translated: CASSLPLGGGSYNEQFF. V and J are TRBV11-1 and TRBJ2-1; 8 bases map to TRBD2. This CDR3 has 17 amino acids. Germline CDR1 and CDR2: SGHAT and FQDESV (reference sequence). The V gene end was trimmed by 5 bases and the J gene end by 0 bases; junction bases not matched to a gene: 9.

The rearrangement links TRBV12-3 or TRBV12-4 to TRBJ2-3; 12 bases agree with TRBD2. The ends lost 4 bases at V and 1 base at J; junction bases unmatched: 9. CDR3 size: 18 residues. The CDR3 sequence is CASSSRLAGGRGTDTQYF. The CDR3 DNA reads as TGTGCCAGCAGTTCTCGGCTAGCGGGGGGGCGCGGCACAGATACGCAGTATTTT.

This clonotype showed up many times. This chain joins TRBV12-3 or TRBV12-4 and TRBJ2-1; D is undetermined. This CDR3 is 13 amino acids long. Trimming cost V 6 bases and J 10 bases, with 16 bases left between them. The CDR3 nucleotides are TGTGCCAGCAGATTGGATTCGATTTACGAGCAGTTCTTC. Amino acid sequence: CASRLDSIYEQFF.

This clonotype was counted only a few times. The chain joins TRBV7-9 to TRBJ2-2; 12 bases line up with TRBD2. V shed 4 bases and J 6 bases; nucleotides not matched to a gene: 6. This CDR3 is 16 amino acids long. Germline assignment: CDR1 SEHNR and CDR2 FQNEAQ (reference sequence). In DNA, the CDR3 is TGTGCCAGCAGCTCCCTAGCGGGAGGGAGTCCCGGGGAGCTGTTTTTT. It is translated as CASSSLAGGSPGELFF.

This clonotype was recorded a few times. The genes are TRBV5-1 and TRBJ1-6; D remains ambiguous. Trimming took off 0 bases at V and 7 bases at J, with 11 bases between the two ends. Germline CDR1 reads SGHRS; CDR2 reads YFSETQ. The CDR3 is 15 residues long. The CDR3 spells CASSLGTHGNSPLHF. CDR3 nucleotides: TGCGCCAGCAGCTTGGGGACTCATGGAAATTCACCCCTCCACTTT.

This clonotype was counted only a few times. This chain joins TRBV29-1 and TRBJ2-7; 9 nucleotides match TRBD2. V lost 7 bases and J lost 0; bases outside the gene matches: 4. This CDR3 is built from 13 residues. The germline gives CDR1 SQVTM, CDR2 ANQGSEA. CDR3 nucleotides: TGCAGCGCAGCTAGCGGGGTCTCCTACGAGCAGTACTTC. This codes for CSAASGVSYEQYF.